Sequencing of this TCR beta chain was carried out in a study of blood T cell repertoires in COVID-19. Background on the study: PBMCs, B-cell-depleted T cells, or T cells were the source of the cDNA or gDNA that made up the material.

Sequencing used immunoSEQ multiplex PCR; TCRdb keeps in-frame clones, though not all of them. This table holds about 330,000 clones, approximately 89% found once. V was trimmed by 6 bases and J by 5 bases, leaving 10 bases between them. CDR3 length equals 12 residues. Germline-derived CDR1 and CDR2 are KGHDR and SFDVKD. Source material: PBMCs or T cells enriched from blood (not recorded which). The clonotype originates from a man aged 25-40 years who had recovered from COVID-19. The chain joins TRBV24-1 to TRBJ2-7, with D perhaps matching TRBD2 (5 bases). CDR3 protein: CATSSGVHEQYF. CDR3 DNA: TGTGCCACCAGTTCCGGGGTCCACGAGCAGTACTTC.